The next 15 T cell receptor beta chains were all read from a single sample in a study of T cell responses to AZD1222 COVID-19 vaccine. The data were produced by immunoSEQ multiplex PCR, yet TCRdb's version contains in-frame clones alone and is incomplete. This table has about 160,000 clones, over 80% appearing once. This specimen was peripheral blood, taken on day 0 of AZD1222 vaccination. Every receptor here comes from an adult in good health.

The chain recombines TRBV4-1 with TRBJ2-1, with TRBD2 identical over 8 bases. The CDR3 consists of 17 residues. Trimming removed 0 bases from V and 8 bases from J; junction bases left unmatched: 12. CDR1 and CDR2 from the germline V gene are MGHRA and YSYEKL. Here the CDR3 DNA reads TGCGCCAGCAGCCAAGAAGGTTACGGGAGGGCCTTGGATGAGCAGTTCTTC. Its translation is CASSQEGYGRALDEQFF.

The V and J genes are TRBV7-9 and TRBJ2-1; 9 bases align to TRBD1. Germline V gene lookup returns CDR1 SEHNR and CDR2 FQNEAQ (reference sequence). V trimming: 5 bases; J trimming: 4 bases; junction bases outside the gene matches: 3. The CDR3 extends over 14 amino acids. Written as DNA, the CDR3 is TGTGCCAGCAGCCGACAGGGGGAATACAATGAGCAGTTCTTC. Translation gives CASSRQGEYNEQFF.

The gene calls are TRBV11-3 and TRBJ1-3; D unclear. The CDR3 extends over 12 amino acids. V lost 6 bases to trimming and J lost 4 bases, with 7 bases between them. Germline loops: CDR1 SGHNT, CDR2 YENEEA. The CDR3 sequence is CASSQQGNTIYF. The DNA for the CDR3 is TGTGCCAGCAGTCAACAGGGAAACACCATATATTTT.

V gene TRBV5-6 combines with J gene TRBJ2-4; no definite D call. CDR1 and CDR2 from the germline V gene are SGHDT and YYEEEE. CDR3 length: 16 amino acids. V was cut by 4 bases and J by 6 bases, with 20 bases left in between. This CDR3 is CASSLSEFEDGNIQYF. The CDR3 DNA follows: TGTGCCAGCAGCCTCTCAGAGTTCGAAGACGGAAACATTCAGTACTTC. Full variable domain (remainder filled in from reference TRBV5-6 and TRBJ2-4): DAGVTQSPTHLIKTRGQQVTLRCSPKSGHDTVSWYQQALGQGPQFIFQYYEEEERQRGNFPDRFSGHQFPNYSSELNVNALLLGDSALYLCASSLSEFEDGNIQYFGAGTRLSVL.

The rearrangement joins TRBV4-3 to TRBJ1-6; D is perhaps TRBD1 (6 bases). The length of the CDR3 is 16 residues. Trimming removed 0 bases from V and 9 bases from J, with 15 bases in between. Germline CDR1 and CDR2: LGHNA and YSLEER. The CDR3 bases are TGCGCCAGCAGCCAAGATAGGGGGGAAGGCGGTTCACCCCTCCACTTT. Amino acids: CASSQDRGEGGSPLHF.

CDR3 sequence (DNA): TGCGCCAGCAGCTTCAGGGGGACCCTTAATGAAAAACTGTTTTTT. It is translated as CASSFRGTLNEKLFF. The V gene is TRBV5-1, the J gene TRBJ1-4, with TRBD1 matching over 7 bases. Germline V lookup: CDR1 SGHRS, CDR2 YFSETQ. With 2 bases clipped from V and 4 bases from J, the junction kept 5 bases outside the gene matches. This CDR3 contains 15 residues.

V usage is TRBV5-6 and J usage is TRBJ2-2; 13 bases are shared with TRBD2. Germline-derived CDR1 and CDR2 are SGHDT and YYEEEE. J lost 4 bases, V lost 4 bases, and 4 bases had no gene match. The CDR3 runs 16 residues. The CDR3 loop is CASSRTSGGPTGELFF. CDR3 DNA: TGTGCCAGCAGCCGGACTAGCGGGGGCCCCACCGGGGAGCTGTTTTTT.

The chain recombines TRBV4-3 with TRBJ2-5; tentatively, D is TRBD1 (5 bases). Germline V gene data show CDR1 as LGHNA and CDR2 as YSLEER. V lost 0 bases and J 3 bases, leaving 11 bases between the germline ends. There are 15 residues in the CDR3. The CDR3 DNA is TGCGCCAGCAGCCAAGATCTTGGCAGGGAAGAGACCCAGTACTTC. Protein sequence: CASSQDLGREETQYF.

V is TRBV19 and J is TRBJ1-2, with 9 bases matching TRBD1. CDR1 is LNHDA and CDR2 is SQIVND in the germline V gene (reference sequence). With 5 bases clipped from V and 4 bases from J, the junction kept 8 bases outside the gene matches. This CDR3 has 15 amino acids. The chain's CDR3 is CASSFGQGRGYGYTF. The CDR3 nucleotides are TGTGCCAGTAGTTTCGGACAGGGGCGAGGCTATGGCTACACCTTC. The whole variable domain, remainder taken from reference TRBV19 and TRBJ1-2, is DGGITQSPKYLFRKEGQNVTLSCEQNLNHDAMYWYRQDPGQGLRLIYYSQIVNDFQKGDIAEGYSVSREKKESFPLTVTSAQKNPTAFYLCASSFGQGRGYGYTFGSGTRLTVV.

This clone was detected once. The rearrangement links TRBV28 to TRBJ2-7, with a possible D match to TRBD2 (7 bases). Per germline, CDR1 MDHEN and CDR2 SYDVKM. CDR3 length: 15 amino acids. Trimming removed 3 bases at V and 0 bases at J, with 12 bases between. The CDR3: CASSLTGGLSYEQYF. CDR3 coding DNA: TGTGCCAGCAGTTTGACGGGGGGCCTCTCCTACGAGCAGTACTTC.

The V call is TRBV9, the J call TRBJ1-2; no reliable D call. This CDR3 region has 15 residues. V was trimmed by 0 bases and J by 8 bases, leaving 17 bases between them. Germline V CDR1 and CDR2: SGDLS, YYNGEE. DNA of the CDR3: TGTGCCAGCAGCGTAGACGTCCGGCCGCGGGAGGGCTACACCTTC. As protein: CASSVDVRPREGYTF. The full variable domain, with the rest looked up from reference TRBV9 and TRBJ1-2, is DSGVTQTPKHLITATGQRVTLRCSPRSGDLSVYWYQQSLDQGLQFLIQYYNGEERAKGNILERFSAQQFPDLHSELNLSSLELGDSALYFCASSVDVRPREGYTFGSGTRLTVV.

Comment on this clone: Other nucleotide sequences from this sample produce the same CDR3. The rearrangement links TRBV2 to TRBJ2-7; the match to TRBD2 covers 9 bases. CDR3 length: 15 amino acids. Germline-derived CDR1 and CDR2 are SNHLY and FYNNEI. Trimming removed 3 bases from V and 12 bases from J; junction bases left unmatched: 15. The CDR3 spells CASSEQGRGGLVLYF. CDR3 nucleotides: TGTGCCAGCAGTGAGCAGGGGCGGGGGGGCCTTGTTCTGTACTTC.

The J gene is TRBJ2-2, the V gene TRBV30; the D is unclear. Germline CDR1 reads GTSNPN; CDR2 reads SVGIG (reference sequence). Trimming took 3 bases from V and 4 from J, leaving 12 bases between them. The CDR3 is made up of 14 amino acids. CDR3 in DNA: TGTGCCTGGAGCGTCGGGTCTCCCACCGGGGAGCTGTTTTTT. Amino acids: CAWSVGSPTGELFF.

The J gene is TRBJ1-2, the V gene TRBV4-1; 9 bases fit TRBD1. The trim removed 6 bases at V and 6 bases at J, leaving 11 bases unmatched. CDR3 size: 15 residues. In germline, CDR1 is MGHRA, CDR2 YSYEKL. Written as DNA, the CDR3 is TGCGCCAGCAGTGAAACAGGGGGCAGGGATGATGGCTACACCTTC. Residues: CASSETGGRDDGYTF.

The rearrangement uses TRBV18 and TRBJ2-3; D remains ambiguous. Germline CDR1 is KGHSH and CDR2 is LQKENI. The CDR3 consists of 11 residues. The germline V and J ends were trimmed by 1 base and 5 bases, with 1 base remaining between them. CDR3 DNA sequence: TGTGCCAGCTCACCACAAGATACGCAGTATTTT. Translating it yields CASSPQDTQYF.